This T cell receptor (beta chain) was sequenced during a study of blood T cells in healthy people across ages. The CDR3 has 12 residues. Trimming removed 7 bases from V and 5 bases from J, with 8 bases in between. Germline V gives CDR1 MDHEN, CDR2 SYDVKM. Study findings and constraints: Naive CD4+ cells and diversity were both higher in long-lived donors than in aged donors.

Healthy Caucasian individuals from Russia aged roughly 6 to 90 served as donors. The authors drew 8.5 to 10 milliliters of peripheral blood from each donor. Using a J-beta primer mix together with a sample-barcoded 5' primer, a second PCR was run for roughly 6 to 12 cycles. Carrying 12 random nucleotides, a template-switch adaptor labeled each individual cDNA molecule. MiXCR, run by TCRdb on the 5' RACE reads, gives a single entry per CDR3 protein. The sample has over 950,000 distinct CDR3 sequences, approximately 38% seen once. Worth noting for this clonotype: Its antigen remains unknown.

The TCR sequence derives from a man aged 18 to 29 in good health. Sequencing input: blood. This chain links TRBV28 with TRBJ1-4; D remains unclear. CDR3 sequence (DNA): TGTGCCAGCAAAGTGCGGAATGAAAAACTGTTTTTT. Translated, it gives CASKVRNEKLFF.